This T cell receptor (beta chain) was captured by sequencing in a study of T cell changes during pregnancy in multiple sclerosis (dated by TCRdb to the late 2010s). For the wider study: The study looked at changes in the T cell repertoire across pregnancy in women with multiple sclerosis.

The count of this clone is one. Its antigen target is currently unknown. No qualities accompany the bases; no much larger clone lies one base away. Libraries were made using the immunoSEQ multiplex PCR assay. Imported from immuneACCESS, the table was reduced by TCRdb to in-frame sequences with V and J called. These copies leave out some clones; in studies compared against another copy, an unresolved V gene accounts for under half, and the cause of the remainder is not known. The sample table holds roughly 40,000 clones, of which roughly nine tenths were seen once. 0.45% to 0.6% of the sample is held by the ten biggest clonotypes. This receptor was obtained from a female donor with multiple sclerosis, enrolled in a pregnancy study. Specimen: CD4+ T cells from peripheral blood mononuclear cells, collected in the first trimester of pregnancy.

The DNA reads as follows: TGTGCCAGCAGCTTAGTTCATCAAGAGACCCAGTACTTC. It specifies CASSLVHQETQYF. The chain was built from TRBV11-3 and TRBJ2-5; no confident D gene assignment can be made. Trimming takes 1 base from V and 2 bases from J, and the germline ends sit 5 bases apart. The CDR3 contains 13 residues, cysteine and phenylalanine counted. Only the CDR3 DNA is retained, 39 bases long and in frame from the first base. CDR1 SGHNT and CDR2 YENEEA were looked up in the germline V gene. The variable domain in full, with residues beyond the CDR3 obtained from the reference TRBV11-3 and TRBJ2-5 genes, is EAGVVQSPRYKIIEKKQPVAFWCNPISGHNTLYWYLQNLGQGPELLIRYENEEAVDDSQLPKDRFSAERLKGVDSTLKIQPAELGDSAVYLCASSLVHQETQYFGPGTRLLVL.